These 31 T cell receptor beta chains were all obtained from the same sample, sequenced in a study of T-cell reconstitution after alpha-beta-depleted transplantation in children. During its preparation, the TCRbeta library received unique molecular identifiers. One entry per CDR3 protein results from TCRdb running MiXCR on the PCR reads. Here the sample spans roughly 280,000 distinct CDR3 sequences, roughly 11% being singletons. The source material was peripheral blood, sampled 180 days after TCRalphabeta/CD19-depleted stem cell transplant. These receptors were taken from a male patient aged 2-9 years who had a stem cell transplant for chronic granulomatous disease, so the T cells may come from the graft donor.

Remarks on this clonotype: A much larger clone sits a single nucleotide away, making a read error possible. This chain connects TRBV9 to TRBJ2-5, with TRBD2 matching 9 bases. Per germline, CDR1 SGDLS and CDR2 YYNGEE. The CDR3 has 13 residues. DNA of the CDR3: TGTGACAGCAGCCCTAGCGGGGAAGAGACCCAGTACTTC. Protein sequence: CDSSPSGEETQYF. Looking up the rest from reference TRBV9 and TRBJ2-5 gives the full variable domain: DSGVTQTPKHLITATGQRVTLRCSPRSGDLSVYWYQQSLDQGLQFLIQYYNGEERAKGNILERFSAQQFPDLHSELNLSSLELGDSALYFCDSSPSGEETQYFGPGTRLLVL.

This sequence joins TRBV30 and TRBJ2-3; D call uncertain. The V end lost 0 bases, the J end lost 2 bases, and 9 bases lay between the germline ends. Germline assignment: CDR1 GTSNPN and CDR2 SVGIG (reference sequence). The CDR3 covers 14 residues. The CDR3 reads CAWSVQLYTDTQYF. CDR3 nucleotide sequence: TGTGCCTGGAGTGTACAACTATACACAGATACGCAGTATTTT. The variable domain in full, with the rest retrieved from reference TRBV30 and TRBJ2-3, is SQTIHQWPATLVQPVGSPLSLECTVEGTSNPNLYWYRQAAGRGLQLLFYSVGIGQISSEVPQNLSASRPQDRQFILSSKKLLLSDSGFYLCAWSVQLYTDTQYFGPGTRLTVL.

This clonotype has ten or more counts. This rearrangement joins TRBV20-1 to TRBJ1-1; D is ambiguous. The V gene lost 6 bases and the J gene lost 2 bases, with 13 bases spanning the gap. CDR1 and CDR2 from the germline V gene are DFQATT and SNEGSKA (reference sequence). This CDR3 is 13 amino acids long. CDR3 amino acids: CSAVQFSNTEAFF. The DNA of the CDR3 is TGCAGTGCGGTCCAATTTTCAAACACTGAAGCTTTCTTT.

This clonotype showed up many times. This chain connects TRBV12-3 or TRBV12-4 to TRBJ1-6; TRBD1 matches at 8 bases. The CDR3 totals 15 residues. V was clipped by 6 bases and J by 10 bases; unmatched bases: 11. CDR3 DNA sequence: TGTGCCAGCAGCCCTTATGGGACAGGCACCTCACCCCTCCACTTT. It translates to CASSPYGTGTSPLHF.

This clonotype occurred many times. V gene TRBV12-3 or TRBV12-4 combines with J gene TRBJ2-3; D unresolved. The CDR3 length is 13 residues. Trimming left V 5 bases short and J 1 base short, with 7 bases between. CDR3 residues: CASSLIRTDTQYF. Here the CDR3 DNA reads TGTGCCAGCAGTCTTATTCGCACAGATACGCAGTATTTT.

The chain couples TRBV18 to TRBJ2-4; D perhaps matches TRBD1 (5 bases). CDR3 length: 13 amino acids. The V end was cut by 4 bases, the J end by 6 bases, with 10 bases between. Germline V gene data show CDR1 as KGHSH and CDR2 as LQKENI. CDR3 region: CASSLQGGNIQYF. CDR3 coding DNA: TGTGCCAGCTCACTGCAGGGTGGAAACATTCAGTACTTC.

This clonotype was detected many times. The V gene is TRBV3-1, the J gene TRBJ2-3; 8 bases fit TRBD2. Unmatched junction bases numbered 1, after V lost 1 base and J lost 10 bases. The CDR3 has 12 residues. Per germline, CDR1 LGHDT and CDR2 YNNKEL (reference sequence). In DNA form, the CDR3 reads TGTGCCAGCAGCCAAGCGGGACTAGCGCAGTATTTT. Translating gives CASSQAGLAQYF.

This clonotype has ten or more counts. This sequence joins TRBV29-1 and TRBJ1-1; D gene uncertain. The V and J ends lost 3 bases and 7 bases respectively, with 9 bases between them. Looked up from germline, CDR1 is SQVTM and CDR2 is ANQGSEA. CDR3 size: 11 residues. The CDR3: CSVDPPSEAFF. CDR3 in DNA: TGCAGCGTTGACCCGCCAAGTGAAGCTTTCTTT. Full variable domain (remainder filled in from reference TRBV29-1 and TRBJ1-1): SAVISQKPSRDICQRGTSLTIQCQVDSQVTMMFWYRQQPGQSLTLIATANQGSEATYESGFVIDKFPISRPNLTFSTLTVSNMSPEDSSIYLCSVDPPSEAFFGQGTRLTVV.

There are a few counts of this clonotype. The chain carries TRBV12-3 or TRBV12-4 and TRBJ2-2; the match to TRBD2 covers 7 bases. V gave up 5 bases and J gave up 0 bases; unmatched junction bases: 12. The CDR3 runs 18 residues. The CDR3 bases are TGTGCCAGCAGTCCCCGGAGAACGGGAGGACCGAACACCGGGGAGCTGTTTTTT. Residues: CASSPRRTGGPNTGELFF.

This clonotype has a count of ten or more. The rearrangement uses TRBV11-3 and TRBJ2-7; TRBD1 agrees at 8 bases. V lost 5 bases and J lost 0; bases outside the gene matches: 6. Germline assignment: CDR1 SGHNT and CDR2 YENEEA. This CDR3 is built from 15 residues. CDR3 in amino acids: CASSKDRARSYEQYF. CDR3 sequence (DNA): TGTGCCAGCAGCAAGGACAGGGCGCGCTCCTACGAGCAGTACTTC.

In its sample, this clonotype was seen many times. This chain uses TRBV20-1 with TRBJ1-1, with D perhaps TRBD1 (5 bases). The V gene lost 1 base and the J gene lost 7 bases, with 16 bases spanning the gap. CDR1 is DFQATT and CDR2 is SNEGSKA in the germline V gene (reference sequence). CDR3 length: 14 residues. CDR3 protein: CSARVGLGAGEAFF. The CDR3 DNA sequence: TGCAGTGCTAGAGTGGGTCTTGGGGCAGGTGAAGCTTTCTTT.

This clonotype was counted only a few times. V and J are TRBV12-3 or TRBV12-4 and TRBJ1-2; D gene uncertain. The germline V and J ends were trimmed by 6 bases and 2 bases, with 10 bases remaining between them. The CDR3 runs 13 residues. Here the CDR3 DNA reads TGTGCCAGCAGCCAAAGACCCAACTATGGCTACACCTTC. This gives the protein CASSQRPNYGYTF.

This clonotype was observed many times. V and J are TRBV18 and TRBJ2-5, with D perhaps TRBD2 (5 bases). V lost 6 bases and J 5 bases, leaving 10 bases between the germline ends. The germline gives CDR1 KGHSH, CDR2 LQKENI. CDR3 length: 12 residues. The chain's CDR3 is CASSSGMETQYF. Written as DNA, the CDR3 is TGTGCCAGCTCGTCGGGAATGGAGACCCAGTACTTC.

This clonotype showed up many times. The chain combines TRBV7-6 with TRBJ2-1; 8 nucleotides agree with TRBD1. The CDR3 consists of 15 residues. Germline loops: CDR1 SGHVS, CDR2 FNYEAQ. J lost 5 bases, V lost 1 base, and 4 bases had no gene match. This chain's CDR3 is CASSLDGQGNNEQFF. As DNA, the CDR3 is TGTGCCAGCAGCTTAGACGGACAGGGCAACAATGAGCAGTTCTTC.

In its sample, this clonotype was seen many times. V gene TRBV3-1 combines with J gene TRBJ2-7; 10 nucleotides match TRBD2. CDR1 and CDR2 from the germline V gene are LGHDT and YNNKEL (reference sequence). The V segment lost 0 bases and the J segment 4 bases; nucleotides outside the gene matches: 6. The CDR3 extends over 16 amino acids. The CDR3 protein is CASSQELASGSYEQYF. The CDR3, as DNA: TGTGCCAGCAGCCAAGAGTTGGCTAGCGGGAGTTACGAGCAGTACTTC.

This clonotype was counted at least ten times. The rearrangement links TRBV28 to TRBJ2-3; D is uncertain. Trimming took off 5 bases at V and 2 bases at J, with 32 bases between the two ends. Germline-derived CDR1 and CDR2 are MDHEN and SYDVKM. The CDR3 is made up of 21 amino acids. The CDR3 is CASSIPPGCGHPKTPTDTQYF. The CDR3 DNA sequence: TGTGCCAGCAGTATACCCCCAGGTTGCGGCCACCCGAAGACCCCCACAGATACGCAGTATTTT.

This clonotype was detected ten times or more. This chain uses TRBV6-2 or TRBV6-3 with TRBJ1-5; D is ambiguous. The V gene lost 0 bases and the J gene lost 3 bases, with 9 bases spanning the gap. CDR1 and CDR2 from the germline V gene are MNHEY and SVGEGT. This CDR3 spans 15 amino acids. The CDR3 sequence is CASSYSSGNNQPQHF. DNA of the CDR3: TGTGCCAGCAGTTACTCATCGGGTAACAATCAGCCCCAGCATTTT.

This clonotype was seen ten or more times. The chain has TRBV11-2 and TRBJ2-1; TRBD2 matches at 9 bases. In germline, CDR1 is SGHAT, CDR2 FQNNGV. V shed 5 bases, J shed 0 bases, and the junction held 2 bases outside the gene matches. This CDR3 region has 15 residues. The CDR3 DNA follows: TGTGCCAGCAGCCGCGGGAGGGGCTCCTACAATGAGCAGTTCTTC. Translating gives CASSRGRGSYNEQFF.

This clonotype showed up many times. The genes are TRBV5-6 and TRBJ2-4; possibly TRBD1 or TRBD2 for D (7 bases each). Germline V gives CDR1 SGHDT, CDR2 YYEEEE. The germline V and J ends were trimmed by 6 bases and 5 bases, with 15 bases remaining between them. There are 14 residues in the CDR3. The CDR3 reads CASTPSGTENIQYF. For the CDR3, the DNA is TGTGCCAGCACTCCGAGCGGGACAGAAAACATTCAGTACTTC.

This chain links TRBV18 with TRBJ1-1; D possibly corresponds to TRBD1 (6 bases). This CDR3 has 14 amino acids. V was pared by 6 bases and J by 7 bases, with 18 bases between. In germline, CDR1 is KGHSH, CDR2 LQKENI. This chain's CDR3 is CASSQETGSFEAFF. The CDR3 nucleotides read TGTGCCAGCTCCCAGGAGACAGGCTCCTTTGAAGCTTTCTTT.

With respect to this clonotype: A much larger clone lies one base from this, so it may be a read error. This chain joins TRBV20-1 and TRBJ2-7; D perhaps matches TRBD2 (6 bases). Germline assignment: CDR1 DFQATT and CDR2 SNEGSKA (reference sequence). The CDR3 has 14 amino acids. V shed 0 bases and J shed 6 bases, with 15 bases lying between them. The chain's CDR3 is CSAREGRRGGEQYF. For the CDR3, the DNA is TGCAGTGCTAGAGAGGGACGTAGGGGAGGCGAGCAGTACTTC.

This clonotype was recorded a few times. The chain employs TRBV4-3 and TRBJ2-3; D is uncertain. The CDR3 spans 17 residues. The germline CDR1 and CDR2 sequences are LGHNA and YSLEER. Trimming took 0 bases from V and 2 from J, leaving 15 bases between them. In nucleotides, the CDR3 is TGCGCCAGCAGCCAAGATTACCGGGCTTCGACCACAGATACGCAGTATTTT. This encodes CASSQDYRASTTDTQYF.

About this clonotype: A much larger clonotype is one base distant, so this may be a read error. The chain has TRBV9 and TRBJ2-2; tentative D call: TRBD2 (5 bases). This CDR3 is 15 amino acids long. The germline gives CDR1 SGDLS, CDR2 YYNGEE. The CDR3 protein is CASSVGGSGSGEPFF. CDR3 nucleotide sequence: TGTGCCAGCAGCGTAGGAGGGTCTGGGTCCGGGGAGCCGTTTTTT.

This clonotype was observed at least ten times. The V gene is TRBV29-1, the J gene TRBJ2-1, with 13 bases aligning to TRBD2. CDR3 size: 18 residues. V lost 5 bases and J lost 1; bases outside the gene matches: 11. Per germline, CDR1 SQVTM and CDR2 ANQGSEA. CDR3 region: CSVSPGLAGELSYNEQFF. Here the CDR3 DNA reads TGCAGCGTTTCCCCCGGACTAGCGGGAGAGTTATCCTACAATGAGCAGTTCTTC.

This clonotype has a count of ten or more. V usage is TRBV28 and J usage is TRBJ2-7, with 7 bases matching TRBD2. Germline values: CDR1 MDHEN, CDR2 SYDVKM. The CDR3 runs to 14 residues. V shed 7 bases, J shed 3 bases, and the junction held 9 bases outside the gene matches. The CDR3 here is CASKLGGVFYEQYF. DNA of the CDR3: TGTGCCAGCAAGTTGGGGGGGGTTTTCTACGAGCAGTACTTC.

J is TRBJ2-7 and V is TRBV4-1; D may be TRBD1 (5 bases). The CDR3 spans 14 residues. V was cut by 1 base and J by 2 bases, with 9 bases left in between. Germline V gene data show CDR1 as MGHRA and CDR2 as YSYEKL. CDR3 coding DNA: TGCGCCAGCAGCCAAGGTGTGGGGCCCTACGAGCAGTACTTC. It specifies CASSQGVGPYEQYF.

V gene TRBV30 combines with J gene TRBJ2-3; D not certain. CDR1 and CDR2 (germline): GTSNPN, SVGIG (reference sequence). V dropped 4 bases and J dropped 8 bases, with 16 bases sitting between them. The CDR3 has 13 residues. CDR3 coding DNA: TGTGCCTGGACCGCCCACGTTGTCGGTACGCAGTATTTT. Translating gives CAWTAHVVGTQYF.

The table lists this clonotype with many counts. This rearrangement joins TRBV24-1 to TRBJ1-2; maybe TRBD1 (6 bases). V was trimmed by 1 base and J by 3 bases, leaving 8 bases between them. The germline V gene encodes CDR1 KGHDR and CDR2 SFDVKD. This CDR3 contains 14 residues. CDR3 amino acids: CATSDFRTDYGYTF. Here the CDR3 DNA reads TGTGCCACCAGTGATTTCAGGACAGACTATGGCTACACCTTC.

Comments on this clonotype: The CDR3 end shows no conserved phenylalanine or tryptophan, and so a read error is likely. The chain has TRBV20-1 and TRBJ2-2; D is perhaps TRBD1 (8 bases). Germline V CDR1 and CDR2: DFQATT, SNEGSKA (reference sequence). The CDR3 has 16 residues. The V end was cut by 6 bases, the J end by 3 bases, with 20 bases between. The CDR3 DNA sequence: TGCAGTGCCCCAGGGCGGACAGGGAGGGACACCGGGGAGCTGTTTTTG. Amino acid sequence: CSAPGRTGRDTGELFL.

This clonotype was seen ten or more times. The chain has TRBV7-2 and TRBJ2-3, with 12 bases fitting TRBD2. Germline CDR1 is SGHTA and CDR2 is FQGNSA. Germline trimming cut 2 bases from V and 2 bases from J; bases unmatched to any gene: 5. The CDR3 spans 17 residues. This chain's CDR3 is CASSLWPSGRATDTQYF. The CDR3 DNA reads TGTGCCAGCAGCTTATGGCCTAGCGGGAGGGCCACAGATACGCAGTATTTT.

In its sample, this clonotype was seen many times. The rearrangement links TRBV28 to TRBJ2-1, with 8 bases lining up with TRBD1. This CDR3 has 15 amino acids. Trimming took 7 bases from V and 4 from J; bases not matched to a gene: 9. Germline V CDR1 and CDR2: MDHEN, SYDVKM. The chain's CDR3 is CASTQDRAPYNEQFF. In nucleotides, the CDR3 is TGTGCCAGCACCCAGGACAGGGCCCCTTACAATGAGCAGTTCTTC.